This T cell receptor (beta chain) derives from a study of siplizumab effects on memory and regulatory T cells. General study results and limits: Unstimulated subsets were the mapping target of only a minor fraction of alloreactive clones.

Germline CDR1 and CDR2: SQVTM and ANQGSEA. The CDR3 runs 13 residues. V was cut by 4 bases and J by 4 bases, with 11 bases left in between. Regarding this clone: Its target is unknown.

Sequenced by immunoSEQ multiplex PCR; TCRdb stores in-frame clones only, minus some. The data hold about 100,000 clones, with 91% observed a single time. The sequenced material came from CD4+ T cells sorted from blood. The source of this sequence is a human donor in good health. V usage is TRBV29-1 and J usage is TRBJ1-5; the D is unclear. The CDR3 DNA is TGCAGCGTTGGAGTCCAGACTAATCAGCCCCAGCATTTT. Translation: CSVGVQTNQPQHF.